Shown below are 5 T cell receptor beta chains from a single sample sequenced in a study of T cell responses to AZD1222 COVID-19 vaccine. Sequenced by immunoSEQ multiplex PCR; TCRdb stores in-frame clones only, minus some. The table records tens of thousands of clones, under 95% of them present only once. The sample here was peripheral blood, taken 28 days after the second AZD1222 dose. These receptor sequences come from an adult who received the AZD1222 COVID-19 vaccine.

CDR3 bases: TGTGCCAGCAGTCGTGGGACAGGGTATTATGGCTACACCTTC. Translated, it gives CASSRGTGYYGYTF. The rearrangement joins TRBV2 to TRBJ1-2, with 9 bases that match TRBD1. The length of the CDR3 is 14 residues. With 5 bases clipped from V and 5 bases from J, the junction kept 6 bases outside the gene matches. Germline V lookup: CDR1 SNHLY, CDR2 FYNNEI.

The V and J genes are TRBV10-3 and TRBJ1-2; TRBD1 might be the D (6 bases). Trimming shortened V by 2 bases and J by 5 bases, and 15 bases separated the two germline ends. The CDR3 extends over 15 amino acids. Looked up from germline, CDR1 is ENHRY and CDR2 is SYGVKD. CDR3 in amino acids: CAISEARQESYGYTF. The CDR3 coding sequence is TGTGCCATCAGTGAGGCACGACAGGAATCATATGGCTACACCTTC.

The chain combines TRBV3-1 (or the pseudogene TRBV3-2) with TRBJ2-7; possibly TRBD1 for D (5 bases). Germline assignment: CDR1 LGHDT and CDR2 YNNKEL (reference sequence). This CDR3 contains 16 residues. Between the trimmed V and J ends, which lost 5 bases and 2 bases, there was a span of 19 bases. The CDR3 loop reads CASSSGFGRLPYEQYF. The CDR3 nucleotides read TGTGCCAGCAGCTCAGGGTTCGGGCGGCTTCCCTACGAGCAGTACTTC.

The CDR3 DNA sequence: TGTGCTAGTGGTTTTGACCCTTCTTTTGGAAAACTGTTTTTT. It encodes CASGFDPSFGKLFF. The rearrangement links TRBV12-5 to TRBJ1-4; D gene unclear. V lost 3 bases to trimming and J lost 10 bases, with 15 bases between them. This CDR3 spans 14 amino acids. Germline CDR1 is LGHNT and CDR2 is FRNRAP.

The rearrangement links TRBV4-3 to TRBJ2-7; D is perhaps TRBD1 or TRBD2 (5 bases each). Germline loops: CDR1 LGHNA, CDR2 YSLEER. This CDR3 has 15 amino acids. With 0 bases removed from V and 5 bases from J, the gap between germline ends came to 14 bases. The DNA of the CDR3 is TGCGCCAGCAGCCAAGAGGGGACCGGGTCCGACGAGCAGTACTTC. This codes for CASSQEGTGSDEQYF.